The next 20 T cell receptor beta chains were all read from a single sample in a study of blood T cell repertoires in COVID-19. Here immunoSEQ multiplex PCR was the method, and the copy in TCRdb shows in-frame clones only, minus some. The table has 350,000 to 400,000 clones, about 89% seen once; the top ten hold around 2.8%. Source material: peripheral blood. These receptor sequences come from a woman in her thirties with COVID-19, enrolled during active disease.

The chain employs TRBV21-1 and TRBJ2-3; whether TRBD2, the table's D call, matches the DNA was not checked. TRBV21-1 is assigned pseudogene status. The CDR3 length is 16 residues. CDR3 coding DNA: TGTGCCAGCAGCAAAGTCGGGGTGGACTGGGCTCATACGCAGTATTTT. It is translated as CASSKVGVDWAHTQYF.

Comment on this clone: Different DNA sequences within this sample yield the same CDR3. The V call is TRBV18, the J call TRBJ2-5, with a weak D call TRBD1 (5 bases). There are 14 residues in the CDR3. The V gene lost 0 bases and the J gene lost 2 bases, with 7 bases spanning the gap. Germline lookup yields CDR1 KGHSH and CDR2 LQKENI. Written as DNA, the CDR3 is TGTGCCAGCTCACCACCCCAGGGACAAGAGACCCAGTACTTC. This codes for CASSPPQGQETQYF. Supplemented by reference TRBV18 and TRBJ2-5, the full variable domain reads NAGVMQNPRHLVRRRGQEARLRCSPMKGHSHVYWYRQLPEEGLKFMVYLQKENIIDESGMPKERFSAEFPKEGPSILRIQQVVRGDSAAYFCASSPPQGQETQYFGPGTRLLVL.

V and J are TRBV10-3 and TRBJ2-5, with TRBD2 matching over 8 bases. V lost 8 bases to trimming and J lost 5 bases; unmatched junction nucleotides: 10. Germline V gene lookup returns CDR1 ENHRY and CDR2 SYGVKD. The CDR3 is made up of 14 amino acids. In DNA, the CDR3 is TGTGCCATCGGTCCGGCGGGGGGTGGGGAGACCCAGTACTTC. Translation: CAIGPAGGGETQYF.

This clone has only a few counts. The chain has TRBV7-8 and TRBJ2-3; D gene unclear. Per the germline V gene, CDR1 is SGHVS and CDR2 is FQNEAQ. The CDR3 is made up of 14 amino acids. Trimming took 0 bases from V and 7 from J, leaving 11 bases between them. CDR3 DNA: TGTGCCAGCAGCTTAGCTTACTCCACGAATACGCAGTATTTT. Its translation is CASSLAYSTNTQYF. The full variable domain, completed using reference TRBV7-8 and TRBJ2-3, is GAGVSQSPRYKVAKRGQDVALRCDPISGHVSLFWYQQALGQGPEFLTYFQNEAQLDKSGLPSDRFFAERPEGSVSTLKIQRTQQEDSAVYLCASSLAYSTNTQYFGPGTRLTVL.

The CDR3 bases are TGCGCCAGCAGCTCGCAGGGACTAGCGGGGCTGAACACCGGGGAGCTGTTTTTT. It encodes CASSSQGLAGLNTGELFF. The J gene is TRBJ2-2, the V gene TRBV5-1; 13 bases line up with TRBD2. The J segment lost 1 base and the V segment lost 3 bases, leaving 6 bases of the junction unmatched. Germline V CDR1 and CDR2: SGHRS, YFSETQ. This CDR3 spans 18 amino acids.

The chain is built from TRBV6-2 or TRBV6-3 and TRBJ2-1; 12 nucleotides match TRBD1. Germline V gene lookup returns CDR1 MNHEY and CDR2 SVGEGT. The CDR3 runs to 16 residues. J lost 7 bases, V lost 5 bases, and 9 bases had no gene match. Written as DNA, the CDR3 is TGTGCCAGCAGTCCGGACCGGGACAGGGGGCGAAATGAGCAGTTCTTC. Amino acid sequence: CASSPDRDRGRNEQFF.

This clone was observed once. The rearrangement uses TRBV5-1 and TRBJ1-2, with D perhaps TRBD1 (5 bases). Looked up from germline, CDR1 is SGHRS and CDR2 is YFSETQ. V was trimmed by 6 bases and J by 4 bases, leaving 28 bases between them. The CDR3 covers 18 residues. This CDR3 reads CASTSNRQGTISGYGYTF. The CDR3 nucleotides read TGCGCCAGCACCTCCAACAGGCAGGGTACCATTTCGGGCTATGGCTACACCTTC.

J is TRBJ1-5 and V is TRBV19, with TRBD1 matching 8 bases. Germline V gene sequence: CDR1 LNHDA, CDR2 SQIVND (reference sequence). V lost 9 bases, J lost 3 bases, and 4 bases stayed unmatched. The CDR3 is 13 residues long. CDR3 bases: TGTGCCAGCAGGACAGGGACCAATCAGCCCCAGCATTTT. It yields the protein CASRTGTNQPQHF.

The chain couples TRBV19 to TRBJ1-2; D is ambiguous. This CDR3 contains 12 residues. CDR1 is LNHDA, CDR2 SQIVND, per germline (reference sequence). V lost 5 bases and J lost 7, with 11 bases in between. CDR3 nucleotide sequence: TGTGCCAGTAGTCCTGACTCCGGTGGCTACACCTTC. Translation: CASSPDSGGYTF.

V and J are TRBV7-9 and TRBJ2-1, with 10 bases matching TRBD1. V was clipped by 5 bases and J by 9 bases; unmatched bases: 10. Germline-derived CDR1 and CDR2 are SEHNR and FQNEAQ (reference sequence). This CDR3 is 15 amino acids long. Here the CDR3 DNA reads TGTGCCAGCAGCCCTCGGGACAGGGGTTCGGGTGAGCAGTTCTTC. This encodes CASSPRDRGSGEQFF.

J is TRBJ2-1 and V is TRBV30; D remains unclear. Germline lookup yields CDR1 GTSNPN and CDR2 SVGIG (reference sequence). The CDR3 covers 13 residues. V was pared by 0 bases and J by 12 bases, with 15 bases between. In DNA, the CDR3 is TGTGCCTGGAGTGTAATTGGAACTCGCGGGCAGTTCTTC. This gives the protein CAWSVIGTRGQFF.

The gene calls are TRBV6-5 and TRBJ1-4, with D uncertain. The CDR3 covers 16 residues. Germline CDR1 reads MNHEY; CDR2 reads SVGAGI. Trimming cost V 2 bases and J 0 bases, with 10 bases left between them. CDR3 in DNA: TGTGCCAGCAGTTACCGTGGGCCTGCAACTAATGAAAAACTGTTTTTT. Amino acids: CASSYRGPATNEKLFF.

The rearrangement uses TRBV5-1 and TRBJ2-3, with D perhaps TRBD2 (6 bases). Germline V gene data show CDR1 as SGHRS and CDR2 as YFSETQ. The V end was cut by 3 bases, the J end by 4 bases, with 15 bases between. This CDR3 is 15 amino acids long. The CDR3 protein is CASSSGGYFADTQYF. Here the CDR3 DNA reads TGCGCCAGCAGCTCCGGGGGTTATTTTGCAGATACGCAGTATTTT.

The rearrangement uses TRBV20-1 and TRBJ2-3; D is unclear. Trimming left V 2 bases short and J 6 bases short, with 6 bases between. Germline CDR1 DFQATT, CDR2 SNEGSKA (reference sequence). This CDR3 is 11 amino acids long. CDR3 region: CSARRLDTQYF. DNA for the CDR3: TGCAGTGCTAGAAGACTGGATACGCAGTATTTT.

The J gene is TRBJ2-1, the V gene TRBV28; TRBD2 matches 11 bases. V shed 3 bases, J shed 4 bases, and the junction held 5 bases outside the gene matches. The CDR3 runs to 16 residues. Germline loops: CDR1 MDHEN, CDR2 SYDVKM. The CDR3 reads CASSFKTSGAYNEQFF. The CDR3 nucleotides are TGTGCCAGCAGTTTCAAGACTAGCGGGGCGTACAATGAGCAGTTCTTC.

Details on this clone: The junction does not match germline at one end; this may be a read error. The identical CDR3 is also encoded by other nucleotide sequences in the sample. This chain connects TRBV12-3 or TRBV12-4 to TRBJ2-7; 9 positions agree with TRBD1. The length of the CDR3 is 13 residues. The CDR3 DNA is TGCGCCAGCAGTTTAGGGACAGGGACCGAGCAGTACTTC. Protein sequence: CASSLGTGTEQYF.

This chain links TRBV19 with TRBJ2-1; 12 bases map to TRBD2. The V gene's germline CDR1 is LNHDA and CDR2 SQIVND (reference sequence). CDR3 size: 17 residues. Germline trimming cut 4 bases from V and 6 bases from J; bases unmatched to any gene: 10. CDR3 sequence: CASSTSGRASGGNEQFF. The CDR3 coding sequence is TGTGCCAGTAGTACTAGCGGGAGGGCCTCTGGGGGCAATGAGCAGTTCTTC.

The V and J genes are TRBV6-2 or TRBV6-3 and TRBJ1-5, with no clear D. CDR3 length: 13 residues. V was shortened by 1 base and J by 4 bases, with 5 bases between the two germline ends. Germline V CDR1 and CDR2: MNHEY, SVGEGT. As DNA, the CDR3 is TGTGCCAGCAGTTACTTACATAATCAGCCCCAGCATTTT. Amino acids: CASSYLHNQPQHF.

The chain has TRBV6-2 or TRBV6-3 and TRBJ1-5; 10 nucleotides line up with TRBD1. Losses at the gene ends were 0 bases for V and 0 bases for J; bases not matched to a gene: 11. The CDR3 has 20 residues. CDR1 and CDR2 from the germline V gene are MNHEY and SVGEGT. The DNA for the CDR3 is TGTGCCAGCAGTTACTCCTCGGACAGGGGGGAAATTTATAGCAATCAGCCCCAGCATTTT. Translation: CASSYSSDRGEIYSNQPQHF.

This clone occurred a few times. J is TRBJ2-1 and V is TRBV5-1; D is perhaps TRBD1 (5 bases). Deletions cut 4 bases from V and 1 base from J, with 6 bases between. The germline CDR1 and CDR2 sequences are SGHRS and YFSETQ. The CDR3 runs to 13 residues. The CDR3, as DNA: TGCGCCAGCAGCAGGGGATCCTACAATGAGCAGTTCTTC. This translates into CASSRGSYNEQFF.